The clone carrying this TCR beta chain was seen only once. Its antigen is not known. Measured with immunoSEQ multiplex PCR; TCRdb has only the in-frame clones, and not every one. The sample yields just under 45,000 clones, 88% seen once. The data were obtained in a study of PD-L1 blockade in urothelial cancer. Overall study context: Each patient had 0 to 3 earlier chemotherapy regimens.

Broader study findings: Clones that were tumor-associated expanded more in the blood of durable-benefit patients at 3 weeks.

The V gene lost 8 bases and the J gene lost 3 bases, with 20 bases spanning the gap. The CDR3 has 16 amino acids. Germline-derived CDR1 and CDR2 are MDHEN and SYDVKM. The chain links TRBV28 to TRBJ1-5, with D perhaps matching TRBD1 (5 bases). The TCR comes from a woman aged 55-69 years with urothelial cancer. The source was PBMCs, collected around atezolizumab (anti-PD-L1) treatment. CDR3 bases: TGTGCCAGCGCCGGCCAGGGAGGGTGGTACAATCAGCCCCAGCATTTT. Its translation is CASAGQGGWYNQPQHF.